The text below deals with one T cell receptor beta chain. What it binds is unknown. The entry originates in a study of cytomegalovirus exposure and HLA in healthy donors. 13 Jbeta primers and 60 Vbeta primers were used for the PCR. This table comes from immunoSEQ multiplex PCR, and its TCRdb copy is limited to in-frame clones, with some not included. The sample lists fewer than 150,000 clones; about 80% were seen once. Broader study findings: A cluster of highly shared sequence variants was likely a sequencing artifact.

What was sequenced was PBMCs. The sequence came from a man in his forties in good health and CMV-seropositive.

Here the CDR3 reads CASSFSQYSNQPQHF. In DNA, the CDR3 is TGTGCCAGTAGTTTTAGCCAGTATAGCAATCAGCCCCAGCATTTT. The chain links TRBV19 to TRBJ1-5; no reliable D call. The CDR3 is 15 residues long. V lost 5 bases to trimming and J lost 0 bases, with 11 bases between them. Germline V CDR1 and CDR2: LNHDA, SQIVND (reference sequence). Full variable domain (rest looked up from reference TRBV19 and TRBJ1-5): DGGITQSPKYLFRKEGQNVTLSCEQNLNHDAMYWYRQDPGQGLRLIYYSQIVNDFQKGDIAEGYSVSREKKESFPLTVTSAQKNPTAFYLCASSFSQYSNQPQHFGDGTRLSIL.